One and the same sample provided the 27 T cell receptor beta chains below, sequenced in a study of T cells after yellow fever vaccination. Each CDR3 protein is one row after TCRdb ran MiXCR on the 5' RACE reads. The sample yields hundreds of thousands of distinct CDR3 sequences, less than 15% seen once. The sequencing used PBMCs, collected on the day of the yellow fever booster vaccination. The receptors here all came from a man younger than 45 who received the YFV17D yellow fever vaccine.

This clonotype turned up a few times. This may stem from a read error, because a much larger clone lies one nucleotide away. The V gene is TRBV5-1, the J gene TRBJ2-3, with D uncertain. The germline V and J ends were trimmed by 3 bases and 2 bases, with 4 bases remaining between them. The CDR3 totals 12 residues. CDR1 is SGHRS and CDR2 is YFSETQ in the germline V gene. In DNA form, the CDR3 reads TGCGCCAGCAGCTACTACACAGATACGCAGTATTTT. This codes for CASSYYTDTQYF.

V usage is TRBV6-5 and J usage is TRBJ2-2; perhaps TRBD2 as D (7 bases). The germline V and J ends were trimmed by 4 bases and 8 bases, with 14 bases remaining between them. The CDR3 covers 14 residues. Per the germline V gene, CDR1 is MNHEY and CDR2 is SVGAGI. DNA of the CDR3: TGTGCCAGCAGTTGGGGGGGCTACCGGGGGGAGCTGTTTTTT. Translating gives CASSWGGYRGELFF.

The chain uses TRBV5-4 and TRBJ2-5; perhaps TRBD1 as D (7 bases). Trimming took 4 bases from V and 0 from J, leaving 16 bases between them. Germline CDR1 reads SGHNT; CDR2 reads YYREEE (reference sequence). The CDR3 totals 16 residues. DNA of the CDR3: TGTGCCAGCAGCGCAGGCGGGACAGATTACCAAGAGACCCAGTACTTC. Amino acid sequence: CASSAGGTDYQETQYF.

This clonotype has at least ten counts. This sequence joins TRBV15 and TRBJ2-6; D gene ambiguous. The CDR3 has 15 amino acids. V lost 5 bases to trimming and J lost 2 bases, with 10 bases between them. Germline CDR1 LNHNV, CDR2 YYDKDF (reference sequence). CDR3 sequence: CATSGRFAGANVLTF. CDR3 DNA: TGTGCCACCAGCGGAAGGTTCGCTGGGGCCAACGTCCTGACTTTC. Supplemented by reference TRBV15 and TRBJ2-6, the full variable domain reads DAMVIQNPRYQVTQFGKPVTLSCSQTLNHNVMYWYQQKSSQAPKLLFHYYDKDFNNEADTPDNFQSRRPNTSFCFLDIRSPGLGDTAMYLCATSGRFAGANVLTFGAGSRLTVL.

The rearrangement links TRBV10-2 to TRBJ2-7; no clear D gene. Looked up from germline, CDR1 is WSHSY and CDR2 is SAAADI. Trimming took off 2 bases at V and 4 bases at J, with 12 bases between the two ends. CDR3 size: 14 residues. The CDR3 sequence is CASSENVLGYEQYF. The DNA for the CDR3 is TGCGCCAGCAGTGAGAACGTTCTGGGGTACGAGCAGTACTTC.

This clonotype was observed at least ten times. The J gene is TRBJ2-7, the V gene TRBV4-3; a possible D gene is TRBD2 (6 bases). V gave up 1 base and J gave up 2 bases, with 12 bases separating them. Germline loops: CDR1 LGHNA, CDR2 YSLEER. The CDR3 sequence is 15 residues long. CDR3 region: CASSQAPGGTYEQYF. CDR3 in DNA: TGCGCCAGCAGCCAAGCCCCCGGGGGAACCTACGAGCAGTACTTC.

This clonotype has a handful of counts. The chain is built from TRBV5-4 and TRBJ2-1; 14 nucleotides line up with TRBD2. The J segment lost 6 bases and the V segment lost 4 bases, leaving 6 bases of the junction unmatched. Germline loops: CDR1 SGHNT, CDR2 YYREEE (reference sequence). CDR3 length equals 16 residues. CDR3 coding DNA: TGTGCCAGCAGCCCCCCTGGGACTAGCGGGAGCAATGAGCAGTTCTTC. It translates to CASSPPGTSGSNEQFF.

This clonotype occurred a few times. The chain has TRBV18 and TRBJ2-7; D is unresolved. This CDR3 has 14 residues. Trimming removed 2 bases from V and 2 bases from J, with 10 bases in between. Germline V CDR1 and CDR2: KGHSH, LQKENI. The CDR3 DNA is TGTGCCAGCTCACCAAAACCGTACGCCTACGAGCAGTACTTC. It translates to CASSPKPYAYEQYF.

This chain links TRBV20-1 with TRBJ2-3; 8 positions match TRBD2. Trimming at V came to 5 bases and at J to 3 bases, leaving 10 bases not matched to a gene. Germline V CDR1 and CDR2: DFQATT, SNEGSKA (reference sequence). CDR3 length equals 15 residues. The CDR3 nucleotides read TGCAGTGCTCCTCGACTAGCGCGGAGGACAGATACGCAGTATTTT. The encoded protein is CSAPRLARRTDTQYF.

The genes are TRBV20-1 and TRBJ1-4; D not resolved. V was pared by 1 base and J by 8 bases, with 8 bases between. CDR1 is DFQATT, CDR2 SNEGSKA, per germline (reference sequence). This CDR3 spans 12 amino acids. CDR3 region: CSARVIGEKLFF. In DNA, the CDR3 is TGCAGTGCTAGAGTTATAGGGGAAAAACTGTTTTTT.

The chain combines TRBV6-5 with TRBJ2-1, with 7 nucleotides matching TRBD2. J was trimmed by 6 bases and V by 0 bases; bases with no gene match: 5. Germline values: CDR1 MNHEY, CDR2 SVGAGI. The CDR3 is 15 residues long. The CDR3 DNA sequence: TGTGCCAGCAGTTACTCGTGGGGGAGGGCCAATGAGCAGTTCTTC. Translating gives CASSYSWGRANEQFF.

V and J are TRBV9 and TRBJ1-6; D ambiguous. Germline CDR1 reads SGDLS; CDR2 reads YYNGEE. Trimming left V 7 bases short and J 4 bases short, with 9 bases between. The CDR3 is 13 residues long. CDR3 loop: CASAAGYNSPLHF. The CDR3 coding sequence is TGTGCCAGCGCCGCTGGGTATAATTCACCCCTCCACTTT.

This rearrangement joins TRBV4-3 to TRBJ2-5, with 10 nucleotides matching TRBD2. V was clipped by 4 bases and J by 0 bases; unmatched bases: 5. This CDR3 has 16 amino acids. The germline V gene has CDR1 LGHNA and CDR2 YSLEER. In DNA form, the CDR3 reads TGCGCCAGCAGCCCGGCTACTAGCGGGGACCAAGAGACCCAGTACTTC. Amino acids: CASSPATSGDQETQYF.

This clonotype was counted only a few times. The gene calls are TRBV10-3 and TRBJ2-7; D possibly corresponds to TRBD2 (6 bases). CDR1 and CDR2 (germline): ENHRY, SYGVKD. CDR3 length: 12 residues. Trimming took off 8 bases at V and 3 bases at J, with 11 bases between the two ends. The CDR3 is CAIGASDYEQYF. Here the CDR3 DNA reads TGTGCCATCGGCGCTAGCGACTACGAGCAGTACTTC.

The chain couples TRBV2 to TRBJ2-2, with TRBD2 as a possible D gene (6 bases). The V gene lost 3 bases and the J gene lost 1 base, with 12 bases spanning the gap. This CDR3 comprises 16 residues. Germline CDR1 and CDR2: SNHLY and FYNNEI. Here the CDR3 DNA reads TGTGCCAGCAGTGATTCGGTGGGGGGGAACACCGGGGAGCTGTTTTTT. Translating it yields CASSDSVGGNTGELFF.

This clonotype turned up a few times. This chain uses TRBV5-1 with TRBJ1-2; tentatively, D is TRBD1 (5 bases). Trimming cost V 4 bases and J 8 bases, with 18 bases left between them. The germline V gene has CDR1 SGHRS and CDR2 YFSETQ. This CDR3 comprises 14 residues. DNA for the CDR3: TGCGCCAGCAGCCCTTCCGGGACGGACGGCGGCTACACCTTC. Translated: CASSPSGTDGGYTF.

The J gene is TRBJ2-3, the V gene TRBV14, with 12 positions matching TRBD2. The CDR3 extends over 20 amino acids. Germline V gene data show CDR1 as SGHDN and CDR2 as FVKESK. V was clipped by 4 bases and J by 1 base; unmatched bases: 15. In DNA, the CDR3 is TGTGCCAGCAGCCCCCCACGGAGACTAGCGGGAGCTCCTGGCACAGATACGCAGTATTTT. Protein product: CASSPPRRLAGAPGTDTQYF.

The CDR3: CASSPRGLAGDNNEQFF. The CDR3 DNA reads as TGTGCCAGCAGCCCTAGGGGACTAGCGGGAGATAACAATGAGCAGTTCTTC. The chain carries TRBV5-5 and TRBJ2-1, with TRBD2 matching over 14 bases. V was clipped by 4 bases and J by 5 bases; unmatched bases: 8. The CDR3 runs to 17 residues. CDR1 is SGHKS and CDR2 is YYEKEE in the germline V gene (reference sequence).

This clonotype was detected many times. The genes are TRBV12-3 or TRBV12-4 and TRBJ2-7; 7 nucleotides line up with TRBD2. Germline trimming cut 3 bases from V and 5 bases from J; bases unmatched to any gene: 7. This CDR3 is 14 amino acids long. The DNA for the CDR3 is TGTGCCAGCAGTTTTAAGCCAGGGAGGGACGAGCAGTACTTC. This gives the protein CASSFKPGRDEQYF.

This clonotype came up a few times. The genes are TRBV14 and TRBJ2-2, with D unresolved. V lost 2 bases to trimming and J lost 5 bases, with 3 bases between them. Per the germline V gene, CDR1 is SGHDN and CDR2 is FVKESK. This CDR3 contains 12 residues. CDR3 sequence: CASSQRTGELFF. The CDR3 bases are TGTGCCAGCAGCCAACGAACCGGGGAGCTGTTTTTT.

The rearrangement joins TRBV12-3 or TRBV12-4 to TRBJ2-1; 10 nucleotides match TRBD2. The ends lost 2 bases at V and 9 bases at J; junction bases unmatched: 7. The CDR3 contains 15 residues. The CDR3: CASSLKAGGPGEQFF. CDR3 DNA: TGTGCCAGCAGTTTAAAAGCGGGAGGGCCGGGTGAGCAGTTCTTC.

The J gene is TRBJ2-7, the V gene TRBV5-5; tentative D call: TRBD1 (6 bases). The CDR3 runs 14 residues. In germline, CDR1 is SGHKS, CDR2 YYEKEE (reference sequence). V was cut by 0 bases and J by 3 bases, with 10 bases left in between. This CDR3 is CASSLDTGYYEQYF. As DNA, the CDR3 is TGTGCCAGCAGCTTGGATACAGGGTACTACGAGCAGTACTTC.

In this sample, this clonotype turned up many times. The rearrangement links TRBV4-3 to TRBJ1-1; a possible D gene is TRBD1 (5 bases). This CDR3 contains 13 residues. The V gene lost 4 bases and the J gene lost 5 bases, with 11 bases spanning the gap. Per the germline V gene, CDR1 is LGHNA and CDR2 is YSLEER. CDR3 nucleotide sequence: TGCGCCAGCAGCCCCTCGGGGGGTACTGAAGCTTTCTTT. It is translated as CASSPSGGTEAFF.

In this sample, this clonotype turned up a few times. The chain carries TRBV10-3 and TRBJ2-3, with D possibly being TRBD2 (6 bases). CDR1 and CDR2 from the germline V gene are ENHRY and SYGVKD. The CDR3 length is 15 residues. Trimming removed 8 bases at V and 2 bases at J, with 17 bases between. The CDR3 DNA sequence: TGTGCCATCCAGGATCAAGGACTAACCACAGATACGCAGTATTTT. Encoded protein: CAIQDQGLTTDTQYF.

J is TRBJ2-7 and V is TRBV4-2; TRBD1 aligns across 9 bases. The trim removed 4 bases at V and 3 bases at J, leaving 4 bases unmatched. The CDR3 covers 14 residues. Germline V gene sequence: CDR1 LGHNA, CDR2 YNFKEQ. The CDR3 DNA reads TGTGCCAGCAGCCCGGGACAGGGTCACTACGAGCAGTACTTC. Protein product: CASSPGQGHYEQYF.

V and J are TRBV6-5 and TRBJ2-1, with D possibly TRBD1 on 6 matching bases. The germline V and J ends were trimmed by 2 bases and 6 bases, with 14 bases remaining between them. Per the germline V gene, CDR1 is MNHEY and CDR2 is SVGAGI. This CDR3 spans 15 amino acids. The CDR3 loop is CASSYIAEQGNEQFF. CDR3 nucleotide sequence: TGTGCCAGCAGTTACATCGCGGAACAGGGCAATGAGCAGTTCTTC.

The V gene is TRBV5-1, the J gene TRBJ2-1; the D gene is possibly TRBD2 (6 bases). V was trimmed by 3 bases and J by 6 bases, leaving 16 bases between them. The CDR3 totals 15 residues. Germline assignment: CDR1 SGHRS and CDR2 YFSETQ. DNA for the CDR3: TGCGCCAGCAGCTCGGGGACTGCCCTCTCCAATGAGCAGTTCTTC. This sequence encodes CASSSGTALSNEQFF. The full variable domain, in which reference TRBV5-1 and TRBJ2-1 provide the parts outside the CDR3, is KAGVTQTPRYLIKTRGQQVTLSCSPISGHRSVSWYQQTPGQGLQFLFEYFSETQRNKGNFPGRFSGRQFSNSRSEMNVSTLELGDSALYLCASSSGTALSNEQFFGPGTRLTVL.